These 11 T cell receptor beta chains were sequenced from one sample in a study of control samples from healthy donors and cancer patients. Sequenced by immunoSEQ multiplex PCR; TCRdb stores in-frame clones only, minus some. The table lists approximately 90,000 clones, 84% of them singletons. The sequencing sample was made of PBMCs. All receptors come from a man between 70 and 80 years old with lung cancer.

The chain employs TRBV7-2 and TRBJ2-7, with 7 bases identical to TRBD2. J gave up 2 bases and V 2 bases, and 15 bases lay outside the gene matches. CDR1 and CDR2 from the germline V gene are SGHTA and FQGNSA. The CDR3 spans 18 residues. The CDR3 DNA sequence: TGTGCCAGCAGCTTAAAGAGGACCCTAGCGGATCTACCCTACGAGCAGTACTTC. Amino acid sequence: CASSLKRTLADLPYEQYF.

The V call is TRBV30, the J call TRBJ1-5, with D unresolved. From germline, CDR1 is GTSNPN and CDR2 SVGIG (reference sequence). The CDR3 runs to 14 residues. V shed 2 bases and J shed 5 bases, with 13 bases lying between them. The CDR3 DNA follows: TGTGCCTGGAGTTTCATGACCGGGGATCAGCCCCAGCATTTT. Amino acids: CAWSFMTGDQPQHF.

The J gene is TRBJ1-2, the V gene TRBV3-1 (or the pseudogene TRBV3-2); TRBD1 matches 9 bases. This CDR3 is built from 15 residues. The V segment lost 2 bases and the J segment 7 bases; nucleotides outside the gene matches: 8. From germline, CDR1 is LGHDT and CDR2 YNNKEL (reference sequence). The DNA for the CDR3 is TGTGCCAGCAGCCAATCGGACAGGGGTTCTGGTGGCTACACCTTC. Translating it yields CASSQSDRGSGGYTF.

The rearrangement links TRBV6-6 to TRBJ1-1, with 8 bases fitting TRBD1. CDR1 and CDR2 from the germline V gene are MNHNY and SVGAGI (reference sequence). V lost 5 bases to trimming and J lost 5 bases; unmatched junction nucleotides: 10. The CDR3 consists of 15 residues. The CDR3 is CASSKSQGGLTEAFF. CDR3 nucleotides: TGTGCCAGCAGTAAGTCACAGGGGGGCTTGACTGAAGCTTTCTTT.

The chain couples TRBV3-1 (or the pseudogene TRBV3-2) to TRBJ2-5; the D gene could be TRBD1 or TRBD2 (5 bases each). The germline V gene has CDR1 LGHDT and CDR2 YNNKEL (reference sequence). The CDR3 consists of 15 residues. Trimming removed 1 base from V and 5 bases from J, with 14 bases in between. CDR3 region: CASSQVRGLRETQYF. CDR3 coding DNA: TGTGCCAGCAGCCAAGTTCGGGGCTTAAGGGAGACCCAGTACTTC.

The chain couples TRBV27 to TRBJ2-3, with 8 nucleotides matching TRBD2. Losses at the gene ends were 5 bases for V and 0 bases for J; bases not matched to a gene: 16. Per the germline V gene, CDR1 is MNHEY and CDR2 is SMNVEV (reference sequence). There are 19 residues in the CDR3. CDR3 bases: TGTGCCAGCAGTCCCCGTTGGACTAGCATATCTACTAGCACAGATACGCAGTATTTT. Amino acid sequence: CASSPRWTSISTSTDTQYF.

The rearrangement joins TRBV19 to TRBJ2-1; no reliable D call. The CDR3 runs to 15 residues. Germline V gene sequence: CDR1 LNHDA, CDR2 SQIVND (reference sequence). The V end was cut by 1 base, the J end by 0 bases, with 7 bases between. The CDR3 region has the DNA TGTGCCAGTAGTATAGCGGCAGGCTCCTACAATGAGCAGTTCTTC. Encoded protein: CASSIAAGSYNEQFF.

This clone was picked up a small number of times. The chain employs TRBV18 and TRBJ2-2; 11 nucleotides line up with TRBD2. V gave up 6 bases and J gave up 0 bases; unmatched junction bases: 3. This CDR3 is 16 amino acids long. The germline V gene encodes CDR1 KGHSH and CDR2 LQKENI. The CDR3: CASSELAGANTGELFF. Here the CDR3 DNA reads TGTGCCAGCTCGGAACTAGCGGGGGCGAACACCGGGGAGCTGTTTTTT.

The chain is built from TRBV25-1 and TRBJ1-5; TRBD1 matches 11 bases. The CDR3 runs to 17 residues. V was clipped by 1 base and J by 3 bases; unmatched bases: 5. Germline V gene data show CDR1 as MGHDK and CDR2 as SYGVNS. The DNA of the CDR3 is TGTGCCAGCAGTGAATCCAGGACAGGGGGCAACAATCAGCCCCAGCATTTT. Translated: CASSESRTGGNNQPQHF.

The genes are TRBV3-1 (or the pseudogene TRBV3-2) and TRBJ1-3, with D tentatively TRBD1 (6 bases). Looked up from germline, CDR1 is LGHDT and CDR2 is YNNKEL (reference sequence). This CDR3 contains 14 residues. V was cut by 8 bases and J by 0 bases, with 11 bases left in between. The CDR3 nucleotides read TGTGCCAGCTCAGGGGCGAGCTCTGGAAACACCATATATTTT. It is translated as CASSGASSGNTIYF.

The chain recombines TRBV12-3 or TRBV12-4 with TRBJ1-1; 7 bases align to TRBD1. With V trimmed by 6 bases and J by 1 base, 2 bases remained unmatched. CDR3 length equals 13 residues. CDR3 sequence: CASSTGENTEAFF. The CDR3 nucleotides read TGTGCCAGCAGCACAGGGGAGAACACTGAAGCTTTCTTT.